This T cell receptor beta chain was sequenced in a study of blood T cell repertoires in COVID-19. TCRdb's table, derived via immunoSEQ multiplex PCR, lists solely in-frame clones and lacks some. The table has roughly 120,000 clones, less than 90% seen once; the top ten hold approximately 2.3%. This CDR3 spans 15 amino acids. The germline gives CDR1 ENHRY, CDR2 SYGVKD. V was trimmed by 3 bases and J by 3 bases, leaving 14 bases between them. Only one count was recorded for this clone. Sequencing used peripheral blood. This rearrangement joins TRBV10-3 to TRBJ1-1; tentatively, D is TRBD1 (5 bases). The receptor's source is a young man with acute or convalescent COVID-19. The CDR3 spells CAISDREEGYTEAFF. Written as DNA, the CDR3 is TGTGCCATCAGTGACAGGGAGGAGGGGTACACTGAAGCTTTCTTT.